This T cell receptor (beta chain) is drawn from a study of blood T cell repertoires in COVID-19 (dated by TCRdb to 2018 to 2020). Background for the entire study: Collaborator samples came from the United States, Italy and Spain and covered acute and convalescent phases of COVID-19. The prospective study material was composed of cDNA or gDNA derived from T cells, B-cell-depleted T cells, or PBMCs. Subjects who had been exposed to COVID-19, were actively infected with it, or had recovered from it provided the deeply sampled blood TCRbeta repertoires that made up the dataset. A freely available public database, intended as a resource for researchers studying the immune response to SARS-CoV-2, is where the repertoires were released. Samples came from the ongoing ImmuneRACE study (first 160 participants) plus 1,254 subjects from 6 global collaborators. Nearly every sample came with metadata listing a de-identified subject ID, COVID-19 status, age in years and sex. Where HLA class I and class II types were available, the types were taken from metadata supplied by the sample provider, not from assay-based typing.

The paper's findings and limits, for the study overall: The amount of clinical and demographic metadata varied by source and participant and was provided uncurated.

Points on this clone: Its cognate antigen has yet to be identified. Base qualities are not provided; no much larger clone lies one nucleotide away.

The collaborating institutions used their own protocols to collect whole blood in K2EDTA tubes. For TCRbeta analysis, collaborators shipped samples in one of three forms: frozen whole blood, isolated PBMCs, or DNA extracted from either of those sample types. The germline V gene (reference sequence) yields LNHNV for CDR1 and YYDKDF for CDR2. The CDR3 covers 13 residues, taking in both the cysteine and the phenylalanine. Only the CDR3 region is kept as DNA, spanning 39 bases read in frame from base 1. At the junction V is shortened by 3 bases and J by 9 bases, with 12 bases in between. TCRbeta CDR3 regions were amplified from genomic DNA using the immunoSEQ Assay, a bias-controlled multiplex PCR. On the study's bioinformatics: Nucleated cell counts per sample were estimated from amplification of reference gene primers within the assay. To quantify the absolute abundance of each unique TCRbeta CDR3 rearrangement, sequence reads were collapsed and filtered. Productive Simpson clonality was computed per sample as the square root of Simpson's diversity index over productive rearrangements. TCRdb provides this immuneACCESS table in a form limited to in-frame rearrangements. Some clones are lacking; in checked studies, under half of them reflect an unresolved V gene, and why the rest are absent is not known. V, J and clone size reflect that table, while D and trimming were determined from the DNA. The sample table shows 280,000 or so clones, and about 85% are seen once. In total, the top ten clones hold about an eighth of the sample.

The chain was built from TRBV15 and TRBJ2-1; the D gene cannot be resolved reliably. The sequence came from a human donor in a cohort sampled during active COVID-19. The sample comprised peripheral blood. CDR3 region: CATSREIGFEQFF. The DNA sequence reads TGTGCCACCAGCAGGGAGATAGGTTTTGAGCAGTTCTTC.